The 27 T cell receptor beta chains given below trace back to one sample, sequenced in a study of blood T cells in healthy people across ages. Primed by a sample-barcoded 5' primer and a J-beta primer mix, a second PCR proceeded for roughly 7 to 12 cycles. TCRdb re-called the 5' RACE reads with MiXCR, one entry per CDR3 protein. The sample lists 600,000 to 1,000,000 distinct CDR3 sequences; roughly 64% were seen once. The source material was blood. These receptors originate from a man aged 25 to 40 in good health.

This clonotype was picked up one time. The chain joins TRBV6-1 to TRBJ2-7; 9 positions match TRBD2. With V trimmed by 0 bases and J by 6 bases, 3 bases remained unmatched. The germline V gene has CDR1 MNHNS and CDR2 SASEGT. This CDR3 contains 14 residues. The CDR3 spells CASSEAAGGAEQYF. The DNA for the CDR3 is TGTGCCAGCAGTGAAGCGGCGGGGGGGGCCGAGCAGTACTTC.

A few counts support this clonotype. In DNA, the CDR3 is TGCGCCAGCAGGCCCGCGGGACACAGAAGCACAGATACGCAGTATTTT. It encodes CASRPAGHRSTDTQYF. The chain is built from TRBV5-1 and TRBJ2-3, with D perhaps assigned TRBD1 or TRBD2 (6 bases each). The V end lost 5 bases, the J end lost 0 bases, and 16 bases lay between the germline ends. The CDR3 is 16 amino acids. Germline V CDR1 and CDR2: SGHRS, YFSETQ.

The J gene is TRBJ2-5, the V gene TRBV20-1, with D unclear. This CDR3 has 13 residues. The V end was cut by 5 bases, the J end by 4 bases, with 14 bases between. Germline-derived CDR1 and CDR2 are DFQATT and SNEGSKA (reference sequence). This CDR3 is CSAFERKVETQYF. Written as DNA, the CDR3 is TGCAGTGCTTTCGAGAGGAAGGTAGAGACCCAGTACTTC.

The gene calls are TRBV7-2 and TRBJ1-1, with unresolved D. The germline gives CDR1 SGHTA, CDR2 FQGNSA. With 5 bases removed from V and 1 base from J, the gap between germline ends came to 11 bases. The CDR3 is 14 residues long. The CDR3 region is CASSPTRRNTEAFF. The CDR3 DNA is TGTGCCAGCAGCCCTACGCGACGGAACACTGAAGCTTTCTTT.

The gene calls are TRBV6-5 and TRBJ2-4; 7 bases are a match to TRBD1. Germline CDR1 is MNHEY and CDR2 is SVGAGI. Losses at the gene ends were 6 bases for V and 9 bases for J; bases not matched to a gene: 8. The CDR3 length is 13 residues. The CDR3, as DNA: TGTGCCAGCAGGGCCGCAGGGGGAAGCATTCAGTACTTC. Its translation: CASRAAGGSIQYF.

This rearrangement joins TRBV20-1 to TRBJ2-6; TRBD2 agrees at 8 bases. There are 16 residues in the CDR3. CDR1 DFQATT and CDR2 SNEGSKA come from the germline V gene (reference sequence). The V and J ends lost 3 bases and 0 bases, in that order; junction bases with no gene match: 4. The DNA for the CDR3 is TGCAGTGCTAGGCCTAGCGGGCTCTCTGGGGCCAACGTCCTGACTTTC. Its protein is CSARPSGLSGANVLTF.

V and J are TRBV6-1 and TRBJ2-5; TRBD1 aligns across 9 bases. V trimming: 8 bases; J trimming: 2 bases; junction bases outside the gene matches: 6. The CDR3 is made up of 14 amino acids. CDR1 and CDR2 (germline): MNHNS, SASEGT. This CDR3 reads CASRGTGLQETQYF. As DNA, the CDR3 is TGTGCCAGCCGAGGGACAGGGCTGCAAGAGACCCAGTACTTC.

The rearrangement joins TRBV3-1 to TRBJ2-1; D gene uncertain. The CDR3 length is 14 residues. The germline gives CDR1 LGHDT, CDR2 YNNKEL (reference sequence). V lost 4 bases to trimming and J lost 4 bases, with 11 bases between them. DNA for the CDR3: TGTGCCAGCAGCCCGCCAGAGGTTTACAATGAGCAGTTCTTC. As protein: CASSPPEVYNEQFF.

In its sample, this clonotype was seen a few times. V usage is TRBV29-1 and J usage is TRBJ2-7; TRBD2 might be the D (5 bases). Germline V gene data show CDR1 as SQVTM and CDR2 as ANQGSEA. The ends were cut back, 7 bases at V and 7 bases at J, with 23 bases in the middle. The CDR3 is made up of 14 amino acids. The CDR3, as DNA: TGCAGCGCACGACAAAGGACGGAGGAAGTTGAGCAGTACTTC. It translates to CSARQRTEEVEQYF.

Only one count was recorded for this clonotype. CDR3 sequence reads: CASRPTGSDTQYF. As DNA, the CDR3 is TGTGCCAGCAGGCCTACAGGTAGCGATACGCAGTATTTT. The rearrangement joins TRBV6-2 or TRBV6-3 to TRBJ2-3; D is possibly TRBD1 (5 bases). Germline CDR1 MNHEY, CDR2 SVGEGT. V gave up 6 bases and J gave up 6 bases, with 13 bases separating them. CDR3 size: 13 residues.

This clonotype came up once. V gene TRBV12-3 or TRBV12-4 combines with J gene TRBJ1-2, with TRBD1 as a possible D gene (6 bases). The CDR3 spans 17 residues. V was trimmed by 6 bases and J by 4 bases, leaving 24 bases between them. CDR3 region: CASRLGDIGGIGYGYTF. The CDR3 bases are TGTGCCAGCAGACTTGGGGACATAGGAGGTATCGGCTATGGCTACACCTTC.

The chain uses TRBV6-5 and TRBJ1-4; TRBD1 is a possible D gene (5 bases). Germline V gives CDR1 MNHEY, CDR2 SVGAGI. The CDR3 spans 13 residues. Trimming pared 10 bases from V and 5 bases from J, leaving 14 bases between. CDR3 coding DNA: TGTGCCACCTCGCCGGGGGGAAATGAAAAACTGTTTTTT. It yields the protein CATSPGGNEKLFF.

The V and J genes are TRBV7-9 and TRBJ2-7; tentatively, D is TRBD1 (5 bases). Trimming stripped 8 bases from V and 0 bases from J, with 17 bases between. Germline-derived CDR1 and CDR2 are SEHNR and FQNEAQ (reference sequence). This CDR3 is built from 15 residues. CDR3 residues: CASRPQGGPSYEQYF. CDR3 DNA: TGTGCCAGCCGTCCCCAGGGCGGACCCTCCTACGAGCAGTACTTC.

This clonotype was counted between two and nine times. The chain recombines TRBV10-3 with TRBJ2-7; the D is unclear. CDR3 length: 12 amino acids. V lost 8 bases and J 2 bases, leaving 10 bases between the germline ends. Germline V CDR1 and CDR2: ENHRY, SYGVKD. Here the CDR3 DNA reads TGTGCCATCGCCGACCTACCCTACGAGCAGTACTTC. It codes for CAIADLPYEQYF.

This clonotype showed up just a few times. The rearrangement uses TRBV6-2 or TRBV6-3 and TRBJ2-6; D is ambiguous. V was pared by 7 bases and J by 4 bases, with 5 bases between. From germline, CDR1 is MNHEY and CDR2 SVGEGT. The CDR3 is 12 residues long. CDR3 coding DNA: TGTGCCAGCAACTGGGGGGCCAACGTCCTGACTTTC. It encodes CASNWGANVLTF.

This clonotype has just a few counts. The rearrangement uses TRBV27 and TRBJ2-4, with 8 bases fitting TRBD1. The V gene end was trimmed by 5 bases and the J gene end by 7 bases; junction bases not matched to a gene: 1. Germline V CDR1 and CDR2: MNHEY, SMNVEV (reference sequence). This CDR3 contains 12 residues. The CDR3 spells CASSRTGNIQYF. CDR3 DNA: TGTGCCAGCAGTAGGACAGGGAACATTCAGTACTTC.

This clonotype was observed a handful of times. V usage is TRBV27 and J usage is TRBJ2-4; 8 nucleotides match TRBD2. Germline-derived CDR1 and CDR2 are MNHEY and SMNVEV (reference sequence). Losses at the gene ends were 2 bases for V and 6 bases for J; bases not matched to a gene: 3. This CDR3 is 14 amino acids long. In DNA, the CDR3 is TGTGCCAGCAGTTTACTAGCGGGTTCAAACATTCAGTACTTC. This sequence encodes CASSLLAGSNIQYF.

This clonotype was counted a few times. The chain recombines TRBV20-1 with TRBJ2-7; 9 nucleotides match TRBD2. V lost 2 bases to trimming and J lost 2 bases; unmatched junction nucleotides: 10. The CDR3 consists of 16 residues. Germline V gene data show CDR1 as DFQATT and CDR2 as SNEGSKA (reference sequence). CDR3 nucleotides: TGCAGTGCTAGACGACCCCTAGCGGGGAACGCCTACGAGCAGTACTTC. It is translated as CSARRPLAGNAYEQYF.

This clonotype has only one observation. The chain uses TRBV2 and TRBJ2-7, with D perhaps TRBD2 (6 bases). Germline-derived CDR1 and CDR2 are SNHLY and FYNNEI. This CDR3 spans 15 amino acids. V was trimmed by 1 base and J by 4 bases, leaving 14 bases between them. The CDR3 nucleotides read TGTGCCAGCAGTGAAGGCGGGACGGGCGAGTACGAGCAGTACTTC. Translated, it gives CASSEGGTGEYEQYF. The entire variable domain, with the rest obtained from reference TRBV2 and TRBJ2-7, is as follows: EPEVTQTPSHQVTQMGQEVILRCVPISNHLYFYWYRQILGQKVEFLVSFYNNEISEKSEIFDDQFSVERPDGSNFTLKIRSTKLEDSAMYFCASSEGGTGEYEQYFGPGTRLTVT.

The rearrangement uses TRBV4-2 and TRBJ1-1; D call uncertain. The CDR3 runs 16 residues. In germline, CDR1 is LGHNA, CDR2 YNFKEQ. Trimming pared 2 bases from V and 1 base from J, leaving 14 bases between. The CDR3 loop reads CASSQPGVLRNTEAFF. Here the CDR3 DNA reads TGTGCCAGCAGCCAACCCGGAGTTCTCCGGAACACTGAAGCTTTCTTT.

This clonotype came up once. The V call is TRBV7-9, the J call TRBJ2-1; D is perhaps TRBD1 (6 bases). CDR3 size: 12 residues. V was cut by 1 base and J by 15 bases, with 13 bases left in between. Germline-derived CDR1 and CDR2 are SEHNR and FQNEAQ (reference sequence). DNA of the CDR3: TGTGCCAGCAGCTTAGAGGACAGCAGACGGTTCTTC. Translating gives CASSLEDSRRFF.

This chain links TRBV2 with TRBJ2-2; D gene ambiguous. The CDR3 consists of 15 residues. V gave up 6 bases and J gave up 6 bases, with 17 bases separating them. Per the germline V gene, CDR1 is SNHLY and CDR2 is FYNNEI. The CDR3 sequence: CASRVTNPQSGELFF. CDR3 sequence (DNA): TGTGCCAGCAGGGTCACCAACCCACAGTCCGGGGAGCTGTTTTTT.

At least ten counts were recorded for this clonotype. The V gene is TRBV5-1, the J gene TRBJ1-1; the D is unclear. V lost 3 bases to trimming and J lost 1 base, with 10 bases between them. CDR1 and CDR2 (germline): SGHRS, YFSETQ. The CDR3 length is 14 residues. DNA of the CDR3: TGCGCCAGCAGCTCCGCCAACGCGAACACTGAAGCTTTCTTT. As protein: CASSSANANTEAFF.

In its sample, this clonotype was seen a few times. The chain employs TRBV5-4 and TRBJ2-3; no clear D. Per germline, CDR1 SGHNT and CDR2 YYREEE (reference sequence). The CDR3 has 13 residues. Trimming took off 3 bases at V and 1 base at J, with 6 bases between the two ends. The CDR3 loop is CASSSFGTDTQYF. The CDR3 DNA sequence: TGTGCCAGCAGCTCTTTCGGCACAGATACGCAGTATTTT.

This clonotype was detected only a few times. The J gene is TRBJ2-5, the V gene TRBV3-1; weak D call: TRBD2 (6 bases). V shed 0 bases and J shed 2 bases, with 13 bases lying between them. CDR1 and CDR2 (germline): LGHDT, YNNKEL (reference sequence). The CDR3 has 16 residues. CDR3 bases: TGTGCCAGCAGCCAAGAGCCCTGGAGGGCACAAGAGACCCAGTACTTC. Protein: CASSQEPWRAQETQYF.

This sequence joins TRBV29-1 and TRBJ2-7; TRBD1 agrees at 9 bases. V lost 6 bases and J lost 5; bases outside the gene matches: 14. Germline CDR1 SQVTM, CDR2 ANQGSEA. This CDR3 contains 15 residues. Here the CDR3 reads CSVAPGQGFIHEQYF. The CDR3 DNA is TGCAGCGTCGCGCCGGGACAGGGTTTTATCCACGAGCAGTACTTC.

The chain combines TRBV2 with TRBJ2-7, with D unclear. This CDR3 spans 11 amino acids. V lost 3 bases to trimming and J lost 6 bases, with 6 bases between them. Per the germline V gene, CDR1 is SNHLY and CDR2 is FYNNEI. The CDR3 region has the DNA TGTGCCAGCAGTGACCCATCCGAGCAGTACTTC. Residues: CASSDPSEQYF.